This T cell receptor (beta chain) was documented in a study of cytomegalovirus exposure and HLA in healthy donors. CDR3 size: 14 residues. V dropped 6 bases and J dropped 5; count of bases not matched to a gene: 10. From germline, CDR1 is MNHNS and CDR2 SASEGT. Only one count was recorded for this clone. Its matching antigen is unknown. General study points: Published work reported that the classifier diagnosed cytomegalovirus status with high specificity and sensitivity. CMV serostatus was the sole immune exposure data available. One later analysis reportedly identified an Asian-associated ancestry cluster that showed fewer N-insertions than the approximately 670-donor mean. Earlier analysis found most TCR beta V segments productive about 90% or about 30% of the time.

Both 60 Vbeta primers and 13 Jbeta primers went into the PCR. Some clones are missing from TCRdb's copy, which holds only in-frame ones; the method was immunoSEQ multiplex PCR. This sample yields 150,000 to 200,000 clones, of which about four fifths are seen a single time; 1.5% to 2% belongs to the top ten. Material: PBMCs. The sequence derives from a man between 45 and 60 years old in good health and CMV-seronegative. The chain has TRBV6-1 and TRBJ2-7; TRBD1 agrees at 7 bases. The CDR3 DNA reads as TGTGCCAGCAGGAATTGGGAAGGGGGCAACGAGCAGTACTTC. Encoded protein: CASRNWEGGNEQYF.